A selection of T cell receptor beta chains follows, all from one sample in a study of blood T cells in healthy people across ages. TCRdb recomputed calls from the 5' RACE reads with MiXCR, one row per CDR3 protein. The sample shows 1.5 million or so distinct CDR3 sequences, approximately 38% of them seen only once. The sample comprised blood. Receptors were obtained from a woman between 18 and 30 years old in good health. The CDR3 runs from the conserved cysteine through the conserved F or W. The D gene is left open where the match is weak. Size is omitted from some rows. Given values are once, few, many or a class for expanded clones.

length,V,J,D,size,DNA,CDR3
18,TRBV9,TRBJ2-3,TRBD2,NA,TGTGCCAGCAGCGTATCCAGCGGGACTAGCTACAGCACAGATACGCAGTATTTT,CASSVSSGTSYSTDTQYF
16,TRBV11-2,TRBJ2-1,NA,NA,TGTGCCAGCAGCTTAGGAACCTCCCTCCGTAACAATGAGCAGTTCTTC,CASSLGTSLRNNEQFF
15,TRBV6-1,TRBJ1-5,NA,NA,TGTGCCAGCAGTGGAGGACAGCCTAGCAATCAGCCCCAGCATTTT,CASSGGQPSNQPQHF
16,TRBV4-1,TRBJ2-5,TRBD2,NA,TGCGCCAGCAGCCAGGAACTAGCGCGTGGGGGGGAGACCCAGTACTTC,CASSQELARGGETQYF
19,TRBV20-1,TRBJ2-7,TRBD2,NA,TGCAGTGCTAGCGCAACCGGGACTAGCGGGAGGGGGTCCTTTTACGAGCAGTACTTC,CSASATGTSGRGSFYEQYF
15,TRBV6-1,TRBJ1-1,NA,NA,TGTGCCAGCAGTGAAACGGTTCAGAAGAACACTGAAGCTTTCTTT,CASSETVQKNTEAFF
12,TRBV29-1,TRBJ1-2,NA,NA,TGCAGCGTTGTGGGGACGGCCTATGGCTGCACCTTC,CSVVGTAYGCTF
13,TRBV27,TRBJ1-3,TRBD1,NA,TGTGCCAGCCGGGGACAGGGAGGAAACACCATATATTTT,CASRGQGGNTIYF
17,TRBV29-1,TRBJ2-7,TRBD2,NA,TGCAGCGTTGAATGGTCAGGGACTAGCGGGGGCTCCTACGAGCAGTACTTC,CSVEWSGTSGGSYEQYF
19,TRBV4-1,TRBJ1-5,TRBD1,NA,TGCGCCAGCAGCCAAGATCCGGACAGGACAATTGGGGTCAATCAGCCCCAGCATTTT,CASSQDPDRTIGVNQPQHF
14,TRBV2,TRBJ2-7,TRBD1,NA,TGTGCCAGCATTCGCGACAGGGGATCCTACGAGCAGTACTTC,CASIRDRGSYEQYF
14,TRBV19,TRBJ2-7,TRBD1,NA,TGTGCCAGTAGTTTCGGGACAGGGCACTACGAGCAGTACTTC,CASSFGTGHYEQYF
15,TRBV27,TRBJ2-7,NA,few,TGTGCCAGCAGTTTAACCCCGACTAGTAAGTACGAGCAGTACTTC,CASSLTPTSKYEQYF
16,TRBV9,TRBJ1-2,TRBD1,NA,TGTGCCAGCAGCCCAGGGACAGGGGGCGCCGACTATGGCTACACCTTC,CASSPGTGGADYGYTF
14,TRBV10-3,TRBJ1-1,NA,NA,TGTGCCATCAGTGAGTCTGAAGGGCCCCCTGAAGCTTTCTTT,CAISESEGPPEAFF
15,TRBV15,TRBJ2-1,NA,few,TGTGCCACCAGCAGAGACTACGGCGTGTCGAATGAGCAGTTCTTC,CATSRDYGVSNEQFF
15,TRBV2,TRBJ2-3,NA,NA,TGTGCCAGCAGGGACGGGCCGAGCGGGCAAGATACGCAGTATTTT,CASRDGPSGQDTQYF
15,TRBV2,TRBJ2-5,NA,NA,TGTGCCAGCAGACCCTTAGCGGCCCCCCAAGAGACCCAGTACTTC,CASRPLAAPQETQYF
15,TRBV7-2,TRBJ1-1,NA,NA,TGTGCCAGCAGCTTAGAAGTTTCCCCAGGCACTGAAGCTTTCTTT,CASSLEVSPGTEAFF
16,TRBV25-1,TRBJ1-3,NA,NA,TGTGCCAGCAGTGCATCGGGACGGCGCTCTGGAAACACCATATATTTT,CASSASGRRSGNTIYF
13,TRBV20-1,TRBJ2-7,TRBD2,NA,TGCAGTGCTGCCCGGGACTACGCCTACGAGCAGTACTTC,CSAARDYAYEQYF
17,TRBV4-1,TRBJ2-1,NA,NA,TGCGCCAGCAGCCAAGTACTAGGGGTAGGGTCCTACAATGAGCAGTTCTTC,CASSQVLGVGSYNEQFF
14,TRBV12-3/TRBV12-4,TRBJ1-2,NA,few,TGTGCCAGCAGTCCAACGGAACCCAGAGGAGGCTACACCTTC,CASSPTEPRGGYTF
13,TRBV7-9,TRBJ1-1,TRBD1,NA,TGTGCCGGCACCTATACAGGGGAAAATGAAGCTTTCTTT,CAGTYTGENEAFF
12,TRBV3-1,TRBJ1-1,NA,few,TGTGCCAGCAGCCAAGAGGACGCTGAAGCTTTCTTT,CASSQEDAEAFF
15,TRBV14,TRBJ1-1,TRBD1,few,TGTGCCAGCACCGAAGACAGGGGCGCTTACACTGAAGCTTTCTTT,CASTEDRGAYTEAFF
14,TRBV20-1,TRBJ1-1,TRBD1,NA,TGCAGTGCTACGGCAACAGGGGAAAGGACTGAAGCTTTCTTT,CSATATGERTEAFF
16,TRBV7-8,TRBJ2-1,TRBD2,NA,TGTGCCAGCAGCCAAAGCGGGAGTAACTCCTACAATGAGCAGTTCTTC,CASSQSGSNSYNEQFF
16,TRBV27,TRBJ2-1,TRBD1,few,TGTGCCAGCAGTCTCCCCGGGACAGGGAGCTACAATGAGCAGTTCTTC,CASSLPGTGSYNEQFF
16,TRBV20-1,TRBJ2-3,TRBD2,NA,TGCAGTGCTAGACCTTCGGGGGGGACTAGCACAGATACGCAGTATTTT,CSARPSGGTSTDTQYF
16,TRBV12-3/TRBV12-4,TRBJ1-1,NA,few,TGTGCCAGCAGCCATACAAAAAGTGGGGTGAACACTGAAGCTTTCTTT,CASSHTKSGVNTEAFF
14,TRBV5-6,TRBJ1-2,TRBD1,NA,TGTGCCAGCAGTTTAAAAGGGGGCGGCTATGGCTACACCTTC,CASSLKGGGYGYTF
13,TRBV29-1,TRBJ1-1,NA,NA,TGCAGCGTTGTTGATGAGAGGAACACTGAAGCTTTCTTT,CSVVDERNTEAFF
12,TRBV7-9,TRBJ2-5,NA,many,TGTGCCAGCAGCTCATCTCAAGAGACCCAGTACTTC,CASSSSQETQYF
13,TRBV28,TRBJ2-7,NA,few,TGTGCCAGCAGTGTGCCAATTACCTACGAGCAGTACTTC,CASSVPITYEQYF
15,TRBV11-2,TRBJ2-5,TRBD1,once,TGTGCCAGCAGCTCCCGGGACAGGGTATTGAATGAGCAGTACTTC,CASSSRDRVLNEQYF
19,TRBV28,TRBJ2-7,TRBD2,NA,TGTGCCAGCTCGGCGCAGGCGGGGGATGTGTCAGCAGGCTCCTACGAGCAGTACTTC,CASSAQAGDVSAGSYEQYF
16,TRBV9,TRBJ2-4,NA,NA,TGTGCCAGCAGCCCTAGTGGGGGGGCCCTCAAAAACATTCAGTACTTC,CASSPSGGALKNIQYF
14,TRBV7-9,TRBJ2-7,NA,NA,TGTGCCAGCAGCTTAGATGGACGACCATACGAGCAGTACTTC,CASSLDGRPYEQYF